This entry is about one T cell receptor (beta chain). What antigen it recognizes has not been identified. For each sample, TRB amplification used about 0.25 ug of peripheral blood genomic DNA, equal to some 35,000 genome equivalents. This entry belongs to a study of T cell clusters in autoimmune cytopenias (dated by TCRdb to between 2018 and 2020). Broadly, across the study: Among healthy donor controls, the mean age was roughly 56 years, the median age was roughly 60 years, and about 55% of the roughly 45 were female. The comparison group for autoimmune hepatitis repertoires was approximately 23 healthy donors matched for age and sex. For primary cytopenia the controls were 25 to 30 age-matched healthy donors, whereas for secondary cytopenia the controls were approximately 15 age-matched CLL patients. Alongside healthy, CLL and autoimmune hepatitis controls, autoimmune cytopenia patients had their peripheral blood TRB and IGH repertoires sequenced at active disease and again during treatment follow-up. The study aimed to test whether autoimmune cytopenia patients carry a disease-specific immune repertoire signature usable as a blood-based biomarker. A median TRB sequencing depth of 50,000 or so reads per sample was reached, and a median of about 2,000 distinct TRB clonotypes per sample was obtained.

General findings and caveats noted by the study authors: Compared with active autoimmune hepatitis patients, healthy donors had almost three times as many exclusive TRB clusters, a finding consistent with an autoimmunity-wide signature. TRB repertoire shifts, with less even repertoires observed in secondary cytopenia and CLL, were mostly attributed to lymphoma bias rather than autoimmunity. The T cell clusters were defined only in silico, and the functional role of the clusters was left to be validated experimentally. The GLIPH analysis suggested a lack of physiological T cell clusters in primary autoimmune cytopenia patients, since roughly 49 clusters were exclusive to healthy donors whereas 17 were exclusive to patients. The cluster-lack signature was not observed for secondary cytopenia versus CLL, as the signature was apparently masked by the dominant lymphoma-associated repertoire.

TRB rearrangements were amplified by multiplex PCR following a touch-down protocol, with the TRB-A and TRB-B primer pools mixed in one tube. Two consecutive PCR reactions with Phusion HS II polymerase added Illumina adapters and sample indices to the amplicons. The amplicons were gel-purified using the NucleoSpin Gel and PCR Clean-up kit, after which quantification was performed by Qubit and quality was checked on an Agilent 2100 Bioanalyzer. Sequencing of the libraries was done on an Illumina MiSeq with paired-end, single-indexed, 600-cycle runs. The authors processed their data as follows. MiXCR version 2.1.12, together with the default MiXCR reference library, was used to align and assemble the TRB reads. Each unique CDR3 nucleotide sequence defined a clone, and only productive sequences with at least two reads were analysed. To assess repertoire diversity, an R script computed alpha-parameterized diversity profiles (alpha 0 to 5), which included the Shannon (alpha 1) and Simpson (alpha 2) indices. Combinatorial TRB VJ usage was computed with the tcR package and compared between cohorts by principal component analysis with ade4. GLIPH was used to cluster TCRbeta CDR3s in pairs of cohorts matched for age and read depth, and a Wilcoxon test was used to compare cluster frequencies. The reads were reprocessed in TCRdb, with one entry per CDR3 protein sequence and no accompanying DNA. The V and J calls shown here were made by TCRdb, not taken from the authors' results. The table kept for this sample lists 9,500 to 11,000 distinct CDR3 sequences. The ten largest clonotypes hold about 30% of the sample.

The CDR3, cysteine through phenylalanine, is 18 amino acids long. There is no recorded DNA. CDR1 and CDR2, per the germline V gene (reference sequence), are LNHNV and YYDKDF. These data are also associated with another study on T cell repertoires in aging, cancer and after chemotherapy. The second publication reports: Donors were distributed across six age groups ranging from 30 or younger to 70 or older, with at least three individuals included per group. TCR repertoires from healthy donor controls were recorded over periods of several months to years and showed clear clonal overlap between repeated samplings. The complete dataset included around 8.8 million TCR reads. Untreated patients with hematological or solid cancers showed significantly lower blood TCR diversity and higher clonality than age-matched healthy donors. In healthy donors, the decline in TCR diversity with age was mainly due to loss of richness, whereas in cancer patients loss of evenness also played a role. An increase in median generation probability over the chemotherapy interval was observed in both cancer cohorts, suggesting that the repertoire was reconstituted through rebound thymic output. According to the authors, the repertoire data do not permit conclusions about immunological memory after chemotherapy. Peripheral blood TCR beta repertoires from healthy donors and cancer patients were profiled to examine immunoaging and T cell reconstitution after chemotherapy. Alongside under 100 healthy donors serving as a reference group, the cohort included 200 to 250 cancer patients, of whom 90 to 94 had hematological cancers and 124 had solid cancers. MiXCR versions 2.12 and 3.0.5 were used to process the TRB sequences. Shannon diversity, evenness, clonality (one minus evenness), and alpha-parameterized diversity profiles from alpha 0 to 5 were included as repertoire metrics. The IGoR algorithm was used to compute generation probabilities of clones in paired pre- and post-chemotherapy samples.

This receptor was taken from a human donor in good health. The sample consisted of peripheral blood. The chain is made from TRBV15 and TRBJ2-3; without DNA, the TCRdb call of TRBD1 cannot be checked. The CDR3 protein is CATSRSRMDRGFTDTQYF. Beyond the CDR3, the reference TRBV15 and TRBJ2-3 genes provide the residues; the full variable domain reads: DAMVIQNPRYQVTQFGKPVTLSCSQTLNHNVMYWYQQKSSQAPKLLFHYYDKDFNNEADTPDNFQSRRPNTSFCFLDIRSPGLGDTAMYLCATSRSRMDRGFTDTQYFGPGTRLTVL.